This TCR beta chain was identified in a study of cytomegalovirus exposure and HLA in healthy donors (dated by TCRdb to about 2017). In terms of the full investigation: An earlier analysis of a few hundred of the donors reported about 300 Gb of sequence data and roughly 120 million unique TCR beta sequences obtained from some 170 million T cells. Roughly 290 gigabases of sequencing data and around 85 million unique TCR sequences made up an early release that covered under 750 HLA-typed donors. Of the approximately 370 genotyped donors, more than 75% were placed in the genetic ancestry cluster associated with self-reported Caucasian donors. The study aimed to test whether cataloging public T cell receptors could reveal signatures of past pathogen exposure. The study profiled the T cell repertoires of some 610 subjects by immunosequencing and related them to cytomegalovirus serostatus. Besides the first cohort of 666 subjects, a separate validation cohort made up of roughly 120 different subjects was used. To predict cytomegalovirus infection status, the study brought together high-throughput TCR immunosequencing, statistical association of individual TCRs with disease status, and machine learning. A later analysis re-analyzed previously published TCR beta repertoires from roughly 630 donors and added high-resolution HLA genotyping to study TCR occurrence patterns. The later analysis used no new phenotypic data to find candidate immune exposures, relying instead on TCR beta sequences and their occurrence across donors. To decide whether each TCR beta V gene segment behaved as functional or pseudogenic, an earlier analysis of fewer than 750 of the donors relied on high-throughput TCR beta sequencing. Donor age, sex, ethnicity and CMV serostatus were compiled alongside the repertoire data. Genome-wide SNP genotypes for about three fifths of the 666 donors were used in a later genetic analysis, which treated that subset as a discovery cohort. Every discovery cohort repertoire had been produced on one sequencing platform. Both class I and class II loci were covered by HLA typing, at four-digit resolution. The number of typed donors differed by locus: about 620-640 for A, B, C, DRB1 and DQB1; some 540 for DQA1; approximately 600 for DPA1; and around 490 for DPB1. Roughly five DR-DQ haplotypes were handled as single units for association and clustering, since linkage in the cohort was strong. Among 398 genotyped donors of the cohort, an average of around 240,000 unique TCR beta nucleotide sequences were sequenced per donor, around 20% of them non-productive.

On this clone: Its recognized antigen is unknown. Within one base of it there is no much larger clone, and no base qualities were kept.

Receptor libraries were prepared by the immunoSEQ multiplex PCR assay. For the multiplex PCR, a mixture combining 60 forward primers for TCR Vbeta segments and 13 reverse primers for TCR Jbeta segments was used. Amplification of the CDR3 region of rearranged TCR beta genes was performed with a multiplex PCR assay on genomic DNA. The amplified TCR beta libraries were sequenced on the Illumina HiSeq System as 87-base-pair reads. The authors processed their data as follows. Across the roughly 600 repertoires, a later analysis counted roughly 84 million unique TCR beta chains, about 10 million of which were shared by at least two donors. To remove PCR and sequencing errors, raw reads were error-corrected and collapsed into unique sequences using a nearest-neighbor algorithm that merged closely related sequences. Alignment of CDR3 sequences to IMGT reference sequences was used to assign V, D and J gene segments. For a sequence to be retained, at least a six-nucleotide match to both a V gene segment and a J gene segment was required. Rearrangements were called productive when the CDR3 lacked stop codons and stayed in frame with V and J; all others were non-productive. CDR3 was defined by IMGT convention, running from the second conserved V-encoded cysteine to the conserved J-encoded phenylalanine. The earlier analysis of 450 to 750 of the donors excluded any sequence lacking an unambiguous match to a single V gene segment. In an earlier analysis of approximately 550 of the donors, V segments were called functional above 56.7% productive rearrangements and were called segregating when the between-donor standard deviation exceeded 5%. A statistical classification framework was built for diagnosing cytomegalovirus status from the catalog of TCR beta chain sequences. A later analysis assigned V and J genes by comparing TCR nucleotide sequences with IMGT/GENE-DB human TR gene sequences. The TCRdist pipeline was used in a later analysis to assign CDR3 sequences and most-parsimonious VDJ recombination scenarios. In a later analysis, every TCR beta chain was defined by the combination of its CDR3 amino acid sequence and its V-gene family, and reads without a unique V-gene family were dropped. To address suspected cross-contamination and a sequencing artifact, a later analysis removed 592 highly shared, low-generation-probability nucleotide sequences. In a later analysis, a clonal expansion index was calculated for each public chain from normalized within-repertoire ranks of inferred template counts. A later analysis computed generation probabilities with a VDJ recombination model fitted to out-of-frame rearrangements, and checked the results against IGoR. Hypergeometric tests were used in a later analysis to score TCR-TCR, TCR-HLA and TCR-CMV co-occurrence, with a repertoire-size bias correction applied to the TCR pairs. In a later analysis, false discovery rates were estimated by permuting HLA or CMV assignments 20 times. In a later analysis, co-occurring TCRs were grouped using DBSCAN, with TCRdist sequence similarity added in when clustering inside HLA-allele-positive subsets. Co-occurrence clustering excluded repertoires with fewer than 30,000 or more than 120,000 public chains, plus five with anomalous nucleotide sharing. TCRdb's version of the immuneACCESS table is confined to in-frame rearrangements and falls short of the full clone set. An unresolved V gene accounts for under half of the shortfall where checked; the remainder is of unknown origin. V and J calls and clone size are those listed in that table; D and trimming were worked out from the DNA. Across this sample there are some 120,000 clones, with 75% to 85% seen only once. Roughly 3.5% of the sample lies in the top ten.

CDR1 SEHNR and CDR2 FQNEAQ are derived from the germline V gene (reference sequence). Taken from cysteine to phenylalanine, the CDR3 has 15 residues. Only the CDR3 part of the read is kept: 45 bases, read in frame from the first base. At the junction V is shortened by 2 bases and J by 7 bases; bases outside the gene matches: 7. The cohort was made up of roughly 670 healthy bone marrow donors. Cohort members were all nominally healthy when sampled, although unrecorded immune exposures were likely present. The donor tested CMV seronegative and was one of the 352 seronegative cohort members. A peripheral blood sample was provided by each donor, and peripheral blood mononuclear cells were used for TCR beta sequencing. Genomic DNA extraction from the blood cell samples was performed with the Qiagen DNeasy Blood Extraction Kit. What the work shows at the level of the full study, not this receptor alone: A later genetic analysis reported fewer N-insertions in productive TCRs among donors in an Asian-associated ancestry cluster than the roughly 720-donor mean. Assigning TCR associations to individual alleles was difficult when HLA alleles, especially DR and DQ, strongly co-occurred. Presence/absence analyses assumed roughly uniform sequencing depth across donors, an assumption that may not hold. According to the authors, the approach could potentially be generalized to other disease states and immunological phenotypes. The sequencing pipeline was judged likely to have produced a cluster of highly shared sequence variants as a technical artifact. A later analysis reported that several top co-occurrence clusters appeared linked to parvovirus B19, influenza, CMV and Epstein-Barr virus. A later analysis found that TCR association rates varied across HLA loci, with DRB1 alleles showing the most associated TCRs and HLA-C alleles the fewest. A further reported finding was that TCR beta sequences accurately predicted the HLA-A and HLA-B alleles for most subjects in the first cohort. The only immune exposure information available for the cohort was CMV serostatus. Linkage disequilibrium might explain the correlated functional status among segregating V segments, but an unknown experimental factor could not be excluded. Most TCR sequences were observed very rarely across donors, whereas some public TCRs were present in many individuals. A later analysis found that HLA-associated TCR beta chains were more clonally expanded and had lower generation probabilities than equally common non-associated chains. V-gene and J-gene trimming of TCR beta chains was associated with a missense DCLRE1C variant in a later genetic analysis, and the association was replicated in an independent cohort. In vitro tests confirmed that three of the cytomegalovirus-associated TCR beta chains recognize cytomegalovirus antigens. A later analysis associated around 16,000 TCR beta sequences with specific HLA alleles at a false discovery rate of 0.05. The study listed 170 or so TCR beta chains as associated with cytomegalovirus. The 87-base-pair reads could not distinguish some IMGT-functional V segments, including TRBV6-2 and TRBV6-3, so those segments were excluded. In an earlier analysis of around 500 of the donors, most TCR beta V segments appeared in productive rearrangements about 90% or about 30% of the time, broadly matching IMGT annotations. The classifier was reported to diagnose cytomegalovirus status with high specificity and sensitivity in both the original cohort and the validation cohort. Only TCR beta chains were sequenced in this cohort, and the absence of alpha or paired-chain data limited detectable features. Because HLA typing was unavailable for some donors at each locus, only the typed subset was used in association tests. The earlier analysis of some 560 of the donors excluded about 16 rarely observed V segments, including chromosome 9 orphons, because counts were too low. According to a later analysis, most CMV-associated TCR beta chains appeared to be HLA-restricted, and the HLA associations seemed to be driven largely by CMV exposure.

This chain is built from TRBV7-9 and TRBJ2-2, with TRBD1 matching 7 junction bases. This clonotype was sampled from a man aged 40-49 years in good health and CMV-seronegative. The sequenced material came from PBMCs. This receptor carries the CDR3 CASSLNRGISGELFF. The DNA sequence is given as TGTGCCAGCAGCTTAAACAGGGGAATCAGCGGGGAGCTGTTTTTT.